This TCR beta chain was sequenced in a study of Ad26.COV2.S vaccination and SARS-CoV-2 variants (dated by TCRdb to about 2021). Regarding the study in general: Donors in the vaccine arm were drawn from COV1001, a phase I-IIa trial of Ad26.COV2.S in healthy adults that was multicentre, randomized, double-blind and placebo-controlled. Ad26.COV2.S was given intramuscularly at 5x10^10 or 1x10^11 viral particles, as a single shot or as two shots 56 days apart. Sequencing of the TCRbeta repertoire served to evaluate the specificity and breadth of SARS-CoV-2-reactive T cell receptors following Ad26.COV2.S vaccination. A total of roughly 32 samples were included in the TCR-sequenced set, comprising roughly 19 Ad26.COV2.S vaccine recipients, 5 placebo recipients and 8 SARS-CoV-2 convalescent individuals. Participants in the trial were split at random into five groups of five each, receiving low-dose or high-dose Ad26.COV2.S once or twice, or else placebo on both occasions. Throughout the experiments and outcome assessment, investigators stayed blinded to trial group allocation. Beyond this particular receptor, the publication reports: Non-spike TCR breadth was comparable between vaccine and placebo recipients, consistent with the vaccine containing only spike. After vaccination, spike-specific CD8+ and CD4+ T cell responses were reported to show substantial breadth. Spike-specific TCR breadth was higher in Ad26.COV2.S recipients than in placebo recipients (P = 0.0014). The study lacked the statistical power to compare responses across vaccine doses or regimens. The authors noted that total T cell responses may have been underestimated by the TCR breadth and depth analyses.

TCRbeta CDR3 regions were sequenced with the immunoSEQ Assay. After extraction, genomic DNA underwent amplification by bias-controlled multiplex PCR, followed by high-throughput sequencing. As for how the authors treated the data: To quantify the absolute abundance of every unique TCRbeta CDR3 region, sequences were collapsed and filtered. Usable DNA was measured by amplifying reference genes present in all nucleated cells, and TCRbeta template counts were normalized to that usable DNA to estimate T cell fraction. Repertoire TCRs were annotated as SARS-CoV-2-specific when V gene, CDR3 amino acid sequence and J gene were exactly matched to a known reactive TCR set. The reference SARS-CoV-2 TCR set was obtained from MIRA and was filtered for enrichment in COVID-19-positive ImmuneCODE repertoires, whereby public or cross-reactive TCRs were removed. Using the MIRA antigens, annotated TCRs were further analysed by specific ORF or by position within an ORF. Breadth was defined as annotated unique rearrangements over total unique productive rearrangements; depth was the summed frequency of those rearrangements. Two-sided Wilcoxon rank-sum tests were used to compare TCR breadth between groups. The table comes from immuneACCESS by way of TCRdb, which keeps in-frame sequences with V and J called. Part of the clones is missing from these tables; in studies checked, under half for an unresolved V gene and the rest for unknown reasons. V and J calls and clone size are copied from that table; D and trimming were computed from the DNA. Across this sample there are about 350,000 clones, with around nine tenths seen only once. The ten largest clones take up roughly a tenth of the sample.

The treatment or condition label of this sample denotes: around 19 received Ad26.COV2.S at low or high dose, single or two shots; 5 received placebo; per-sample allocation not given. Repertoires of vaccine and placebo recipients were sequenced from samples collected on day 63 after the first injection. In Cohort 1b, about two dozen adults aged 18-55 years were enrolled at a single site in Boston, USA, between 29 July and 7 August 2020. As a vaccine, Ad26.COV2.S was a replication-incompetent adenovirus type 26 vector that expressed a prefusion-stabilized SARS-CoV-2 spike protein derived from the original Wuhan strain. With respect to this clone: No antigen is known for it. Per-base qualities were not stored, and no clone one base away is much larger.

The CDR3 goes from the cysteine to the phenylalanine over 16 residues. Only the CDR3 DNA stays, 48 bases, in frame from base 1. The germline V gene provides CDR1 ENHRY and CDR2 SYGVKD. V and J are trimmed by 11 bases and 1 base, and the gene matches miss 13 bases of the junction. The sequence is built from TRBV10-3 and TRBJ2-2; TRBD1 lines up with 7 middle nucleotides. The source is a person aged 18 to 59 who received the Ad26.COV2.S COVID-19 vaccine or a placebo. The input for sequencing was peripheral blood, taken in a trial of Ad26.COV2.S vaccine versus placebo. The CDR3 loop reads CASHDPRQGNTGELFF. The nucleotides read TGTGCCTCTCACGACCCTCGACAGGGGAACACCGGGGAGCTGTTTTTT.